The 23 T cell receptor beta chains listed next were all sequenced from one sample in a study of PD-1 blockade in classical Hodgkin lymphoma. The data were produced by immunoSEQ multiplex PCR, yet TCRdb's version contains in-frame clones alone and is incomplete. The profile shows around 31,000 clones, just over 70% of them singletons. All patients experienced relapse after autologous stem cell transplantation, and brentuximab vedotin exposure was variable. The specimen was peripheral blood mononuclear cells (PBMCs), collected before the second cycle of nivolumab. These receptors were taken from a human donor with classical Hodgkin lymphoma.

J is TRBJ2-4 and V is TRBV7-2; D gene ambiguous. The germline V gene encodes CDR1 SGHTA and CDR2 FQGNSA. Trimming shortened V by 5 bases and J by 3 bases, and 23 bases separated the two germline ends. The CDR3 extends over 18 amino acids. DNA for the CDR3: TGTGCCAGCAGCCCCCTGGGAAGTCGCACCGGCATCAAAAACATTCAGTACTTC. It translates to CASSPLGSRTGIKNIQYF. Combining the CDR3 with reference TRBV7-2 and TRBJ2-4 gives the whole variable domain GAGVSQSPSNKVTEKGKDVELRCDPISGHTALYWYRQSLGQGLEFLIYFQGNSAPDKSGLPSDRFSAERTGGSVSTLTIQRTQQEDSAVYLCASSPLGSRTGIKNIQYFGAGTRLSVL.

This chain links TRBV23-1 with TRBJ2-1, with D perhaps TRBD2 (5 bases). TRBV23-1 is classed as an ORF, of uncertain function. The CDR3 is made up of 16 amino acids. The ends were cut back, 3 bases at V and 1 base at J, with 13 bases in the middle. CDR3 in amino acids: CASSHPRTGSYNEQFF. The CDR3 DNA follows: TGCGCCAGCAGTCATCCCCGGACGGGATCCTACAATGAGCAGTTCTTC.

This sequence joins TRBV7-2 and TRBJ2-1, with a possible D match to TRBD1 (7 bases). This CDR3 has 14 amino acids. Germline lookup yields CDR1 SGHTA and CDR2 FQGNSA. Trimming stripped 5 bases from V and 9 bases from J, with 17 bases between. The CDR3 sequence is CASSKGQGGGEQFF. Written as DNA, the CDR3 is TGTGCCAGCAGCAAGGGGCAGGGGGGTGGTGAGCAGTTCTTC.

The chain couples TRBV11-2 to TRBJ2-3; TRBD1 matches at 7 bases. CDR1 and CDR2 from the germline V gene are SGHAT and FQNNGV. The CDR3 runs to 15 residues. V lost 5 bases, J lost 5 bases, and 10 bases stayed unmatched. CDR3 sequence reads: CASSPGTAFKDTQYF. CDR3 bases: TGTGCCAGCAGCCCCGGGACAGCCTTTAAAGATACGCAGTATTTT.

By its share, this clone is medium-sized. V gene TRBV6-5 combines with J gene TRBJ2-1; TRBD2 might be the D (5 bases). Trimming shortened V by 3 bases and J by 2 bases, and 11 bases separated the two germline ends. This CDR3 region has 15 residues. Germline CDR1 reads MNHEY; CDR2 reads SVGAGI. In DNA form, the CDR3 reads TGTGCCAGCAGTTATAGTGGGAGCGCCTACAATGAGCAGTTCTTC. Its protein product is CASSYSGSAYNEQFF.

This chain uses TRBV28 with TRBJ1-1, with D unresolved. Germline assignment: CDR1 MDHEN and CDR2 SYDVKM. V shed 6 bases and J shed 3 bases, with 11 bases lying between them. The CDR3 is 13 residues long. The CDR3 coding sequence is TGTGCCAGCAGCTCGGCGAGGGACACTGAAGCTTTCTTT. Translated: CASSSARDTEAFF.

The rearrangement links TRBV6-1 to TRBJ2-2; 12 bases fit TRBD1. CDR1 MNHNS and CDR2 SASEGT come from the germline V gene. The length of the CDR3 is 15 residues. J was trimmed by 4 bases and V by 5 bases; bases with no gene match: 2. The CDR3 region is CASSRDRGPTGELFF. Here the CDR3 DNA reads TGTGCCAGCAGTAGGGACAGGGGGCCCACCGGGGAGCTGTTTTTT.

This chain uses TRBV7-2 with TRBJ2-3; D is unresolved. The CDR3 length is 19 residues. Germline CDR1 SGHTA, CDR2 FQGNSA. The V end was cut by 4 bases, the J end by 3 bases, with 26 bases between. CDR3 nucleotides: TGTGCCAGCAGCTCCCCGGGTCGGTCTACCCCCGGAAGGACAGATACGCAGTATTTT. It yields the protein CASSSPGRSTPGRTDTQYF.

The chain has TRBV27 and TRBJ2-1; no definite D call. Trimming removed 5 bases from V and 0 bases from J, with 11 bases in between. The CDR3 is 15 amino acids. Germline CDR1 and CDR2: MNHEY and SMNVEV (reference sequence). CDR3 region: CASSRPGTSYNEQFF. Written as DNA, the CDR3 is TGTGCCAGCAGTCGACCAGGAACCTCCTACAATGAGCAGTTCTTC.

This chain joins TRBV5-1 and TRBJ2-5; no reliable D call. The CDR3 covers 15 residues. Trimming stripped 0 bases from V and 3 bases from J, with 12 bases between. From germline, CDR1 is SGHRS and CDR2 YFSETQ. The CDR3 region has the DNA TGCGCCAGCAGCTTGGTATACCGCGAGGAAGAGACCCAGTACTTC. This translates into CASSLVYREEETQYF.

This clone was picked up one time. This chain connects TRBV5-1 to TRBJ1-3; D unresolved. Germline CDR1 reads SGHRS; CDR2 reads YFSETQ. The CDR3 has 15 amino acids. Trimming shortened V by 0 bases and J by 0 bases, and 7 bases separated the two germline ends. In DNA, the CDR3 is TGCGCCAGCAGCTTGGGGTCAGCCTCTGGAAACACCATATATTTT. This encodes CASSLGSASGNTIYF.

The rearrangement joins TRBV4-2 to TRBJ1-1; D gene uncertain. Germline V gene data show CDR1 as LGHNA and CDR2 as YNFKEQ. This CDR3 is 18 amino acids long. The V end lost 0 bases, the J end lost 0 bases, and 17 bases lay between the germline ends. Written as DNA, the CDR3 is TGTGCCAGCAGCCAAGAGTACCGGGGATTGGGAATGAACACTGAAGCTTTCTTT. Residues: CASSQEYRGLGMNTEAFF.

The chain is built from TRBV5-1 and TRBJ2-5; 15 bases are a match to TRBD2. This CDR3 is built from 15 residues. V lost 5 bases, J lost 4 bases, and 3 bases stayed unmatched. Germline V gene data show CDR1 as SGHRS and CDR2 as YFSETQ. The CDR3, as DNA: TGCGCCAGCAGTTGGACTAGCGGGGGGGGAGAGACCCAGTACTTC. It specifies CASSWTSGGGETQYF.

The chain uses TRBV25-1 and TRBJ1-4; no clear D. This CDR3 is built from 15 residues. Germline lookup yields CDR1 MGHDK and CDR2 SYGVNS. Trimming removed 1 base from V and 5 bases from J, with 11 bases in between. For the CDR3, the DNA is TGTGCCAGCAGTGAATCCCCTTCCAGGAATGAAAAACTGTTTTTT. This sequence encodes CASSESPSRNEKLFF.

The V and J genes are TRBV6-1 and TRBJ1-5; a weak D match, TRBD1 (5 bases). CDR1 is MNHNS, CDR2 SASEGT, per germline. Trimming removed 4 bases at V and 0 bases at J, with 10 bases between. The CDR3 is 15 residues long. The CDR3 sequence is CASSAGGHSNQPQHF. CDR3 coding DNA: TGTGCCAGCAGTGCGGGAGGACATAGCAATCAGCCCCAGCATTTT.

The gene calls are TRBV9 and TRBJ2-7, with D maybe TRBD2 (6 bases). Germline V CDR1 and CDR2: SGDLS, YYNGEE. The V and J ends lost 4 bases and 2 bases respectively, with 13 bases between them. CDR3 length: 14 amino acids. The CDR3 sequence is CASSSGGIAYEQYF. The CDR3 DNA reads TGTGCCAGCAGCTCCGGCGGGATCGCCTACGAGCAGTACTTC.

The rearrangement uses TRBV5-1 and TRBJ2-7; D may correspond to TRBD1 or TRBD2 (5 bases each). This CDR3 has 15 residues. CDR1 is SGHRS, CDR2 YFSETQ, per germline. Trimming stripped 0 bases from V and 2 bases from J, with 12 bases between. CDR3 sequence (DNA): TGCGCCAGCAGCTTGGAAGGGTTGGGACCCTACGAGCAGTACTTC. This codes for CASSLEGLGPYEQYF.

The CDR3 DNA sequence: TGTGCCAGCAGCTTGGGGACAGTAAACTATGGCTACACCTTC. Amino acid sequence: CASSLGTVNYGYTF. This chain uses TRBV5-6 with TRBJ1-2, with D possibly being TRBD1 (6 bases). Germline V gene lookup returns CDR1 SGHDT and CDR2 YYEEEE. The CDR3 contains 14 residues. V was clipped by 0 bases and J by 2 bases, with 8 bases between them.

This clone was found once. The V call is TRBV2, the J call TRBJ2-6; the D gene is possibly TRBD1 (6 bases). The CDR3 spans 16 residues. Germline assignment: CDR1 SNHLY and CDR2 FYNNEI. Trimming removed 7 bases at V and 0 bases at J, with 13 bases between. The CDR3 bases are TGTGCCAGCAAAAGACAGGCCAGCTCTGGGGCCAACGTCCTGACTTTC. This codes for CASKRQASSGANVLTF. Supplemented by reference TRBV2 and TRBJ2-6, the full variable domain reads EPEVTQTPSHQVTQMGQEVILRCVPISNHLYFYWYRQILGQKVEFLVSFYNNEISEKSEIFDDQFSVERPDGSNFTLKIRSTKLEDSAMYFCASKRQASSGANVLTFGAGSRLTVL.

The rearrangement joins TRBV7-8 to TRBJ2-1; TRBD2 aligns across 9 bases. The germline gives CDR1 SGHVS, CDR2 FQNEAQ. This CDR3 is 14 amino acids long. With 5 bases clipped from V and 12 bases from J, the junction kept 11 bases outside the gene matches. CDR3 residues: CASSPRTSVRGQFF. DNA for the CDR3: TGTGCCAGCAGCCCGAGGACTAGCGTAAGGGGGCAGTTCTTC.

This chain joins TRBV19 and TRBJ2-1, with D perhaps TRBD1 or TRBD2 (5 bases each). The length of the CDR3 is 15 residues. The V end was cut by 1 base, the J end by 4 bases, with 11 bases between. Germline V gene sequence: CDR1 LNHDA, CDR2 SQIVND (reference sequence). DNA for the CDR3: TGTGCCAGTAGTATAGCCGGGGCGGAATACAATGAGCAGTTCTTC. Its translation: CASSIAGAEYNEQFF.

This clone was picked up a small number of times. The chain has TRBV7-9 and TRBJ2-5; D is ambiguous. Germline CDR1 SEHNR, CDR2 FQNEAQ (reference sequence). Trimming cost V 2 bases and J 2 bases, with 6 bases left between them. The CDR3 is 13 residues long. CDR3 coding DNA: TGTGCCAGCAGCTTAATGGGACAAGAGACCCAGTACTTC. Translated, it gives CASSLMGQETQYF. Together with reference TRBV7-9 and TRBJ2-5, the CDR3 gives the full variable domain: DTGVSQNPRHKITKRGQNVTFRCDPISEHNRLYWYRQTLGQGPEFLTYFQNEAQLEKSRLLSDRFSAERPKGSFSTLEIQRTEQGDSAMYLCASSLMGQETQYFGPGTRLLVL.

CDR3 bases: TGCAGCGTTGATATCGTTGGGACTGAGCAGTTCTTC. As protein: CSVDIVGTEQFF. The chain recombines TRBV29-1 with TRBJ2-1; the D call may be TRBD1 or TRBD2 (5 bases each). Germline-derived CDR1 and CDR2 are SQVTM and ANQGSEA. V shed 3 bases and J shed 9 bases, with 12 bases lying between them. The CDR3 length is 12 residues.